The next 3 T cell receptor beta chains were all read from a single sample in a study of T-cell reconstitution after alpha-beta-depleted transplantation in children. TCRbeta library construction was performed incorporating unique molecular identifiers. MiXCR, applied by TCRdb to the PCR reads, yields one record per CDR3 protein. The sample gives 90,000 to 100,000 distinct CDR3 sequences, around 22% of which show up once; roughly 23% is in the top ten. This sample comprised PBMCs, obtained before TCRalphabeta/CD19-depleted stem cell transplant. These receptors originate from a boy between 2 and 15 years old with acute lymphoblastic leukemia, due to receive a stem cell transplant.

V usage is TRBV12-3 or TRBV12-4 and J usage is TRBJ2-2; 8 bases align to TRBD2. The V gene end was trimmed by 4 bases and the J gene end by 1 base; junction bases not matched to a gene: 11. The CDR3 runs to 18 residues. This CDR3 reads CASSSLLADLGNTGELFF. As DNA, the CDR3 is TGTGCCAGCAGTTCTCTACTAGCGGATCTAGGGAACACCGGGGAGCTGTTTTTT.

The V and J genes are TRBV28 and TRBJ2-2, with D possibly matching TRBD2 (6 bases). This CDR3 has 19 amino acids. The ends were cut back, 1 base at V and 3 bases at J, with 21 bases in the middle. Germline lookup yields CDR1 MDHEN and CDR2 SYDVKM. The CDR3 bases are TGTGCCAGCAGTTTATATTCTCTTTTAGCCGGAGGGGACACCGGGGAGCTGTTTTTT. This codes for CASSLYSLLAGGDTGELFF.

The chain recombines TRBV7-2 with TRBJ2-1; D perhaps matches TRBD2 (5 bases). V lost 1 base to trimming and J lost 5 bases, with 9 bases between them. CDR1 and CDR2 from the germline V gene are SGHTA and FQGNSA. The CDR3 runs to 14 residues. The CDR3 sequence: CASSLELGHNEQFF. In nucleotides, the CDR3 is TGTGCCAGCAGCTTAGAACTAGGCCACAATGAGCAGTTCTTC.